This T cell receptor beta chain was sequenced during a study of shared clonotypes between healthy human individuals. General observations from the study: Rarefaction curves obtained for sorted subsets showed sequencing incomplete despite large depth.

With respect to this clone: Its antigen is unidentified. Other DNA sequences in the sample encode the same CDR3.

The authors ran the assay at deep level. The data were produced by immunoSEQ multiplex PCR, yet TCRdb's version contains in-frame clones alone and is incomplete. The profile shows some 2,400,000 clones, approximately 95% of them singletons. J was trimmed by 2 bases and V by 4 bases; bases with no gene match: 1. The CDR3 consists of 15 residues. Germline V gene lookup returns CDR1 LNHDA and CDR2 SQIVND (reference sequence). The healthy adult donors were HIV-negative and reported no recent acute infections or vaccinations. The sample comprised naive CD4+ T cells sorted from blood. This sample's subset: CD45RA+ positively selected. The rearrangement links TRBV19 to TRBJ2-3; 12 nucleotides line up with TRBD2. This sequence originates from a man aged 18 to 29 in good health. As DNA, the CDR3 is TGTGCCAGTAGTACTAGCGGGGGGGCCACAGATACGCAGTATTTT. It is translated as CASSTSGGATDTQYF.